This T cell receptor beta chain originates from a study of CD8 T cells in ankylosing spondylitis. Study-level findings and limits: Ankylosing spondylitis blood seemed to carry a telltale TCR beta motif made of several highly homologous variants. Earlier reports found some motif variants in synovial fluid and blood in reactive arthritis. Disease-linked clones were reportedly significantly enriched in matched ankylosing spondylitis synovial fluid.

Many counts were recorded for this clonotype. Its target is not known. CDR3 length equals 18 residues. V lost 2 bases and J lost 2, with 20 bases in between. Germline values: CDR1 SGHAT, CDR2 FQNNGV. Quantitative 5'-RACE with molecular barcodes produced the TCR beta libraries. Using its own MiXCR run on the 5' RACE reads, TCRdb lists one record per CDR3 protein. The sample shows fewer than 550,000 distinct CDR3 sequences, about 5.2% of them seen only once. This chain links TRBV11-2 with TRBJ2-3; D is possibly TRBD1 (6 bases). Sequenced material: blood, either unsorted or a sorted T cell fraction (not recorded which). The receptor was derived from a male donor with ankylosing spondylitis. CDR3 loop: CASSLTPRRGQHTDTQYF. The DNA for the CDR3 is TGTGCCAGCAGCTTAACCCCGCGGCGAGGACAGCACACAGATACGCAGTATTTT. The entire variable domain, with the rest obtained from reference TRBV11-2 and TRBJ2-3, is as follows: EAGVAQSPRYKIIEKRQSVAFWCNPISGHATLYWYQQILGQGPKLLIQFQNNGVVDDSQLPKDRFSAERLKGVDSTLKIQPAKLEDSAVYLCASSLTPRRGQHTDTQYFGPGTRLTVL.